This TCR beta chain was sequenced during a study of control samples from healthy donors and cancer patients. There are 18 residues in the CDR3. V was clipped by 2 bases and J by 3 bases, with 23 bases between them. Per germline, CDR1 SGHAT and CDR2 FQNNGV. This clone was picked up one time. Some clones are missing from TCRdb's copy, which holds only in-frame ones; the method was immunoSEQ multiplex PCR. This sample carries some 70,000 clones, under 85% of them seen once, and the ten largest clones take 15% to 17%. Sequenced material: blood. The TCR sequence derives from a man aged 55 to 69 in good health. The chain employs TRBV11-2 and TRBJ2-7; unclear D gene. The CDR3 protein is CASSLLGLSSYGSYEQYF. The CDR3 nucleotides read TGTGCCAGCAGCTTATTAGGTTTGTCTAGTTACGGTAGCTACGAGCAGTACTTC.